This T cell receptor beta chain is drawn from a study of T cells in Graves' hyperthyroidism and ophthalmopathy. Study-wide context: Peripheral blood was taken when the disease was first diagnosed, before any treatment began.

Each person with ophthalmopathy scored at least 3 on the Clinical Activity Score, reached NOSPECS grade 4 or higher, and had been ill under 3 months. Orbital computed tomography and thyroid ultrasound, together with serum TRAb and thyroxine and clinical symptoms, were used for diagnoses. Study findings and constraints: Among thyroid clonotypes expanded above 0.001, most also appeared in blood.

TCR beta CDR3 region amplification was performed from RNA transcripts. The primer set for the first-round RT-PCR of the TCR CDR3 was HTBI. TCRdb analysed the multiplex PCR reads with MiXCR anew, one entry per CDR3 protein. This sample has about 350,000 distinct CDR3 sequences, with 15% to 20% found just once. This CDR3 spans 15 amino acids. V was cut by 2 bases and J by 5 bases, with 16 bases left in between. Germline loops: CDR1 MNHNS, CDR2 SASEGT. This clonotype was recorded many times. Its specificity is unknown. The clonotype comes from a woman between 40 and 50 years old with Graves' ophthalmopathy. This rearrangement joins TRBV6-1 to TRBJ2-7; tentatively, D is TRBD1 or TRBD2 (6 bases each). Sequenced input: blood. This chain's CDR3 is CASSEKGTGGHEQYF. CDR3 DNA: TGTGCCAGCAGTGAAAAGGGGACTGGGGGCCACGAGCAGTACTTC.